This T cell receptor (beta chain) comes out of a study of T cells in tuberculosis. Measured with immunoSEQ multiplex PCR; TCRdb has only the in-frame clones, and not every one. Of tens of thousands of clones listed, around nine tenths are singletons. Per germline, CDR1 MNHEY and CDR2 SMNVEV (reference sequence). Germline trimming cut 11 bases from V and 3 bases from J; bases unmatched to any gene: 7. The CDR3 has 13 residues. Each donor contributed about 100,000 T cells on average, unsorted. The V and J genes are TRBV27 and TRBJ2-3; TRBD2 matches 8 bases. This receptor was identified in a donor between 10 and 35 years old with latent tuberculosis or without tuberculosis infection. Some clones in this sample may be carry-over from other donors' samples. The sample taken for sequencing was PBMCs. The chain's CDR3 is CAARRGGTDTQYF. The DNA for the CDR3 is TGTGCCGCGCGACGGGGGGGTACAGATACGCAGTATTTT.